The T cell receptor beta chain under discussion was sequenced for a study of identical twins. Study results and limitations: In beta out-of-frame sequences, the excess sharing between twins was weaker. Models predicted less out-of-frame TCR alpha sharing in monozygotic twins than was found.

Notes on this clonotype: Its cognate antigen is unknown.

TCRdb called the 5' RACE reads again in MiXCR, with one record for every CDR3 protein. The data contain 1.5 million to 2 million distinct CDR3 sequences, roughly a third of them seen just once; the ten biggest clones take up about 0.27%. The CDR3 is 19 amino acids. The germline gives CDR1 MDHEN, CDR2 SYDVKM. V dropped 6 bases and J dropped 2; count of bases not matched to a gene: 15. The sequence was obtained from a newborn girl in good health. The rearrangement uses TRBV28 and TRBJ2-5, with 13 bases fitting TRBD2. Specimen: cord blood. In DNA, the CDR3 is TGTGCCAGCAGGCGACTAAGGACTAGCGGGAGTACCCTTCAAGAGACCCAGTACTTC. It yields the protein CASRRLRTSGSTLQETQYF.